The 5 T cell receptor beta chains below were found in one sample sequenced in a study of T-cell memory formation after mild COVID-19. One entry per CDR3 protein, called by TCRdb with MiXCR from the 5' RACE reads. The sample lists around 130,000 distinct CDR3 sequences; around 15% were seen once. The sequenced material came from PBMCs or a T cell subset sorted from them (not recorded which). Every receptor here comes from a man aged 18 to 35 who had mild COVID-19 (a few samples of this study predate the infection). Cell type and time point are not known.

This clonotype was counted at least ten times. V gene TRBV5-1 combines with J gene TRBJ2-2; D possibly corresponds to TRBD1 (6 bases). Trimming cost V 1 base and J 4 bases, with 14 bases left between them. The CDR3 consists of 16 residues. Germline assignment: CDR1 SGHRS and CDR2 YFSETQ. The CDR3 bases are TGCGCCAGCAGCTTGCTCCAGGGGTCAATCACCGGGGAGCTGTTTTTT. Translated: CASSLLQGSITGELFF. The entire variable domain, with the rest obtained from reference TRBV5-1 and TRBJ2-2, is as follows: KAGVTQTPRYLIKTRGQQVTLSCSPISGHRSVSWYQQTPGQGLQFLFEYFSETQRNKGNFPGRFSGRQFSNSRSEMNVSTLELGDSALYLCASSLLQGSITGELFFGEGSRLTVL.

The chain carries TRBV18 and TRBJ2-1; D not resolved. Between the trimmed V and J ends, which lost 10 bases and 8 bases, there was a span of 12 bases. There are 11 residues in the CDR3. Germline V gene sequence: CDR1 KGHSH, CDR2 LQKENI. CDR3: CATKSEYEQFF. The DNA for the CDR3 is TGTGCCACCAAGAGCGAATATGAGCAGTTCTTC.

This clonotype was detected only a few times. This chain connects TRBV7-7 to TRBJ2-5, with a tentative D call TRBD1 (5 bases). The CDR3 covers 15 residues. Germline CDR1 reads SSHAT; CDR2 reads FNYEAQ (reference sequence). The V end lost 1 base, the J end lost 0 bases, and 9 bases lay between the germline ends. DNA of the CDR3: TGTGCCAGCAGCTTAGGGGGCGGCTACCAAGAGACCCAGTACTTC. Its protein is CASSLGGGYQETQYF.

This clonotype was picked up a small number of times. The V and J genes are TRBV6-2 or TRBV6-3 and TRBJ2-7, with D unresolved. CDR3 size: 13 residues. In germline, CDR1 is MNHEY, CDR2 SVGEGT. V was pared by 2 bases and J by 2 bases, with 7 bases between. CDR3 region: CASSYRWAYEQYF. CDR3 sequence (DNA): TGTGCCAGCAGTTACAGGTGGGCCTACGAGCAGTACTTC.

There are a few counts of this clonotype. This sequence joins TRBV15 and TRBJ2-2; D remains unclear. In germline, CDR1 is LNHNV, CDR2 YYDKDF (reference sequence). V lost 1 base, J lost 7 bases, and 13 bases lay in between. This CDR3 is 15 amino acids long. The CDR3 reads CATSRAGEVVGELFF. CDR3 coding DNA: TGTGCCACCAGCAGAGCTGGGGAAGTTGTCGGGGAGCTGTTTTTT.